This T cell receptor beta chain was observed in a study of T cell repertoires in cytomegalovirus infection. The wider study: Public TCR beta signatures marked donors with CMV infection and the matching HLA.

A single record per CDR3 protein comes from TCRdb applying MiXCR to the reads. The top ten clones hold 11% to 15% of a sample with approximately 990,000 distinct CDR3 sequences, less than 40% of them seen once. General study results and limits: HLA-C-restricted CMV-specific TCR beta clonotypes were dominant in the ex vivo response.

Trimming shortened V by 5 bases and J by 2 bases, and 13 bases separated the two germline ends. Looked up from germline, CDR1 is SGHAT and CDR2 is FQNNGV. The CDR3 has 14 amino acids. As for this clonotype: The target antigen is unknown.

This clonotype originated in a human donor in good health (CMV status not recorded). Some clones in this sample may be carry-over from other donors' samples. This material consisted of cultured CD8+ T cells from PBMCs, taken from culture after CMV antigen stimulation. The V gene is TRBV11-2, the J gene TRBJ2-7; TRBD1 or TRBD2 may be the D gene (6 bases each). The CDR3 here is CASSAGGRTYEQYF. The CDR3 bases are TGTGCCAGCAGCGCCGGGGGCAGAACCTACGAGCAGTACTTC.